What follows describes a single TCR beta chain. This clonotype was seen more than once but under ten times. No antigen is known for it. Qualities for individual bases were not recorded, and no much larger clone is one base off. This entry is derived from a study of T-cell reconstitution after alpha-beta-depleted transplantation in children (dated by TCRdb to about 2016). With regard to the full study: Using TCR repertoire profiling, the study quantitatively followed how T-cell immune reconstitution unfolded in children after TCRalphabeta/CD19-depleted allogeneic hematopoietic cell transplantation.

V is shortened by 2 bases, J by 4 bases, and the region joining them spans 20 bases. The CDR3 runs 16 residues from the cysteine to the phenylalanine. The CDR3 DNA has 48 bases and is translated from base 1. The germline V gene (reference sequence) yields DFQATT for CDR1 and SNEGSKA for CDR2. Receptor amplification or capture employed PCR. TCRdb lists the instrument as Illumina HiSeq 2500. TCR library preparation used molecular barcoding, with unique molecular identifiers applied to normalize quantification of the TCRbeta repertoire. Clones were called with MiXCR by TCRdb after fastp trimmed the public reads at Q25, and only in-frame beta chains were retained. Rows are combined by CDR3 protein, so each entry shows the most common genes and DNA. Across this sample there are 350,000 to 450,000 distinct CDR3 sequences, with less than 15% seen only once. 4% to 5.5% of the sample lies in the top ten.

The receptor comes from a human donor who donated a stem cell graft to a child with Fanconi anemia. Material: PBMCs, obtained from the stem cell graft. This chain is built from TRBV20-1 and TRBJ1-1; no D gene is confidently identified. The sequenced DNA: TGCAGTGCTAGAAATGGGAGGGCGGCTCGAAGCACTGAAGCTTTCTTT. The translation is CSARNGRAARSTEAFF.